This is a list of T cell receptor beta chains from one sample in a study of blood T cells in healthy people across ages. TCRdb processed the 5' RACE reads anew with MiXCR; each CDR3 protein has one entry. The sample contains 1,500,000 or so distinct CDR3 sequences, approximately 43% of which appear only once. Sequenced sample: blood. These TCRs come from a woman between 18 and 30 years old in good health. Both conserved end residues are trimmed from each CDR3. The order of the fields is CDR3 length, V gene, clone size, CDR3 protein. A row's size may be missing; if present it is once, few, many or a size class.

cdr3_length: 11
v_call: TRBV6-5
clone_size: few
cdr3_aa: ASSQSGTGAAF

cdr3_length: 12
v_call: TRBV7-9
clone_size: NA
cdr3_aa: ASSPMGENYGYT

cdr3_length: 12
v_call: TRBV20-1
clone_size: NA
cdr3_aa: SAKQGPRGDTQY

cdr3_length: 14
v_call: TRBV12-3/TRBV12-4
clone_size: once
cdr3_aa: ASRRGPAARTGELF

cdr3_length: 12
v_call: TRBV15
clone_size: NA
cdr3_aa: ATSRDKEGAAKF

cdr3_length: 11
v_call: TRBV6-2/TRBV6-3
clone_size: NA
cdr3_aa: TSRRDANYGYT

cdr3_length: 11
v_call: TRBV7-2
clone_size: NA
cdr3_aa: ASRPDRVSEQF

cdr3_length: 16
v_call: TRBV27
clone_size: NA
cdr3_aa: ASSLKAFGQGAGDEQF

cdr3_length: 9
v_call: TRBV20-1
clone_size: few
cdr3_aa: SAKTTYEQY

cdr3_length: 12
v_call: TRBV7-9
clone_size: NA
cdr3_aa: ASSLAYGGDEQF

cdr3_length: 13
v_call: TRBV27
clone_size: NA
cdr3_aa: ASSNSGRTHDEQY

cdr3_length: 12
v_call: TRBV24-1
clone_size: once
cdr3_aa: ATSDGSRGDTQY

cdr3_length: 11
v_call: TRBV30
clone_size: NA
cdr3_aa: AWSYEGGVEQF

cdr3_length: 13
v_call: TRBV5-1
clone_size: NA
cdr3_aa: ASSAGQGMDYGYT

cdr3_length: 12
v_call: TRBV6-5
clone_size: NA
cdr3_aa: TSSYGGGGNGYT

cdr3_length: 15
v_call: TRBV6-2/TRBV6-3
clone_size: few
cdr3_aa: ASSYTSGTGWFTEAF

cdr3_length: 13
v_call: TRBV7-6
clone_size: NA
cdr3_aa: ASSSTGRVLREAF

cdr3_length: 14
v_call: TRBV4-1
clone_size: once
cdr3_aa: ASSPTAIGSNQPQH

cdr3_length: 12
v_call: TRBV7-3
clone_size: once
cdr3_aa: ASSPGREVDGYT

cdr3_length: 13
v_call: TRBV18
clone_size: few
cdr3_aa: ASCSDLSANYGYT

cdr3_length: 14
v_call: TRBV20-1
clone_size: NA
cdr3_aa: SASQTRGGRTDTQY

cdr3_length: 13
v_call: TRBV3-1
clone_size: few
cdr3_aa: ASSSSGGGYNEQY

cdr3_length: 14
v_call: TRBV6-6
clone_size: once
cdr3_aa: ASSSQDRDASYEQY

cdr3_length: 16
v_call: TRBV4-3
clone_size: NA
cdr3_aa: ASSQVPGTGQYTGELF

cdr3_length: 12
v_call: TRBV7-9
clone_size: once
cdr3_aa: ASSAPGQNQPQH

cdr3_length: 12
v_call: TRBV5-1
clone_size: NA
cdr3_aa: ASSFRDHAYEQY

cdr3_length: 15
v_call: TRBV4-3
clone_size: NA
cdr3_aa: ASSQVGGTRANYGHT

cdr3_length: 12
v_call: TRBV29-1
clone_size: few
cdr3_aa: SVVWRAGVEKLF

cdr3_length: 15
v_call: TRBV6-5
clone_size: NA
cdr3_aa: ASSYSRKTGYNYEQY

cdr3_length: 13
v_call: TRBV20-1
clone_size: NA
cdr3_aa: SARVHGSSYNEQF

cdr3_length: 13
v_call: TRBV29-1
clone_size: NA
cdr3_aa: SVGTGVHSTDTQY

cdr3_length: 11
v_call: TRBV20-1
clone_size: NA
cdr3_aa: SARGWGTGELF

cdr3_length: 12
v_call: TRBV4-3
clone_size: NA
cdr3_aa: ASSQPDYNSPLH

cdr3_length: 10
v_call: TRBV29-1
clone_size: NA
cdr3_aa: SVDRLDYGYT

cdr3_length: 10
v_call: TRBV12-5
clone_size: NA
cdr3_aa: ASGLRWETQY

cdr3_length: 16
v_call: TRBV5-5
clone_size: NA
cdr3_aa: ASSLALVRALGTDTQY

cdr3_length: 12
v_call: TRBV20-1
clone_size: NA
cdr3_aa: SARDYAKRRTQY

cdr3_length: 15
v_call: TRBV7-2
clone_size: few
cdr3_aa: ASSLLRLAGGYNEQF

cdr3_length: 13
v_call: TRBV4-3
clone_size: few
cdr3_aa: ASSQHGTGNEKLF

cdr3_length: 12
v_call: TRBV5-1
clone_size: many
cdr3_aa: ASSLGSPYNEQF

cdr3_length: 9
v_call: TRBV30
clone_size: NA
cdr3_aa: AWTESHEQF

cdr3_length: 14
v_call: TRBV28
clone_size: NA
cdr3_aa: ASNVFGDRGRDTQY

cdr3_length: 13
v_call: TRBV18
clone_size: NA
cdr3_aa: ASSTGTGETYEQY

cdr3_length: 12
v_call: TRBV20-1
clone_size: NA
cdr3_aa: SARAGTGFNEQF

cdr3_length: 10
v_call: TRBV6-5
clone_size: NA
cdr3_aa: ASSNLVYEQY

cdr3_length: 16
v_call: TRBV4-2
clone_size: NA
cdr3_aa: ASSQTGSGLAVTDTQY

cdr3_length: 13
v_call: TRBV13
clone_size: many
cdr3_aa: ASSGSGGSYNEQF

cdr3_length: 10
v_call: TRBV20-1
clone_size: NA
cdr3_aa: SAREGDAKAF

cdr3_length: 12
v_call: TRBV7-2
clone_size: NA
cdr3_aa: ASSLVTPGNEQY

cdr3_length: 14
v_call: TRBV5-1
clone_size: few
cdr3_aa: ASSLGTSDGTDTQY

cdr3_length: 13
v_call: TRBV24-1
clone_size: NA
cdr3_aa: ATRNGGGLLGEQF

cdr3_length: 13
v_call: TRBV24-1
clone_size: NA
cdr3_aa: ASSDFPGRAYGYT